This T cell receptor (beta chain) was retrieved from a study of T cells in Graves' hyperthyroidism and ophthalmopathy. This clonotype showed up many times. The CDR3 sequence is 15 residues long. CDR1 and CDR2 (germline): SNHLY, FYNNEI. The germline V and J ends were trimmed by 4 bases and 1 base, with 11 bases remaining between them. There were TCR beta CDR3 regions amplified from RNA transcripts. First-round RT-PCR of the TCR CDR3 relied on the HTBI primer set. MiXCR, run by TCRdb on the multiplex PCR reads, gives a single entry per CDR3 protein. The table shows hundreds of thousands of distinct CDR3 sequences, with 15% to 20% occurring only once.

The receptor's source is a woman aged 25 to 45 with Graves' hyperthyroidism. The sample taken for sequencing was blood. This sequence joins TRBV2 and TRBJ1-5; tentatively, D is TRBD1 (5 bases). This chain's CDR3 is CASSVGVWSNQPQHF. As DNA, the CDR3 is TGTGCCAGCAGTGTAGGGGTATGGAGCAATCAGCCCCAGCATTTT.